This passage covers 14 T cell receptor beta chains from one sample sequenced in a study of T cells in Graves' hyperthyroidism and ophthalmopathy. What was amplified from RNA transcripts were TCR beta CDR3 regions. A first-round RT-PCR of the TCR CDR3 used the HTBI primer set. TCRdb re-derived calls from the multiplex PCR reads in MiXCR, one entry per CDR3 protein. The sample lists 220,000 or so distinct CDR3 sequences; 16% were seen once. The sample consisted of blood. The receptors shown here come from a woman aged 18-29 years with Graves' ophthalmopathy.

This clonotype was recorded many times. The V call is TRBV9, the J call TRBJ2-7; 7 positions agree with TRBD1. The CDR3 runs 15 residues. The ends lost 4 bases at V and 1 base at J; junction bases unmatched: 8. CDR1 and CDR2 (germline): SGDLS, YYNGEE. In nucleotides, the CDR3 is TGTGCCAGCAGCCCAGGGTGGGACAGTTCCTACGAGCAGTACTTC. This translates into CASSPGWDSSYEQYF.

The sample holds a few counts of this clonotype. At one of its ends the junction is not consistent with the germline gene, which may arise from a read error. The rearrangement links TRBV5-1 to TRBJ2-1; no firm D call. This CDR3 has 12 amino acids. CDR1 is SGHRS, CDR2 YFSETQ, per germline. The CDR3 is CASSLNRNEQLF. In DNA form, the CDR3 reads TGCGCCAGCAGCTTAAATCGCAATGAGCAGCTCTTC.

This clonotype was observed many times. The chain joins TRBV2 to TRBJ1-3; D uncertain. CDR1 is SNHLY and CDR2 is FYNNEI in the germline V gene. V was trimmed by 4 bases and J by 7 bases, leaving 8 bases between them. The CDR3 contains 12 residues. The CDR3 sequence is CASSVVPNTIYF. The DNA of the CDR3 is TGTGCCAGCAGTGTAGTGCCTAACACCATATATTTT.

At least ten counts were recorded for this clonotype. V and J are TRBV7-8 and TRBJ2-3; D may be TRBD1 or TRBD2 (11 bases each). The CDR3 totals 19 residues. Trimming removed 1 base from V and 7 bases from J, with 27 bases in between. Looked up from germline, CDR1 is SGHVS and CDR2 is FQNEAQ. The chain's CDR3 is CASSLGTGGLASGRNTQYF. The CDR3 DNA is TGTGCCAGCAGCTTAGGGACAGGGGGCTTGGCTAGCGGGAGGAATACGCAGTATTTT. The variable domain in full, completed from reference TRBV7-8 and TRBJ2-3, reads GAGVSQSPRYKVAKRGQDVALRCDPISGHVSLFWYQQALGQGPEFLTYFQNEAQLDKSGLPSDRFFAERPEGSVSTLKIQRTQQEDSAVYLCASSLGTGGLASGRNTQYFGPGTRLTVL.

This clonotype was seen many times. The rearrangement uses TRBV9 and TRBJ2-7; maybe TRBD2 (7 bases). CDR1 is SGDLS, CDR2 YYNGEE, per germline. The V end lost 0 bases, the J end lost 6 bases, and 16 bases lay between the germline ends. The CDR3 totals 15 residues. For the CDR3, the DNA is TGTGCCAGCAGCGTAGATGGGGGGGCTCAAGGCGAGCAGTACTTC. Encoded protein: CASSVDGGAQGEQYF.

This clonotype was observed at least ten times. J is TRBJ1-2 and V is TRBV15, with 7 bases identical to TRBD1. Germline-derived CDR1 and CDR2 are LNHNV and YYDKDF (reference sequence). V lost 0 bases and J lost 4; bases outside the gene matches: 8. The CDR3 loop spans 16 amino acids. This CDR3 is CATSRDKGTAFYGYTF. The CDR3 region has the DNA TGTGCCACCAGCAGAGATAAAGGGACAGCTTTCTATGGCTACACCTTC.

This clonotype was counted many times. The chain couples TRBV6-6 to TRBJ2-1; 8 bases align to TRBD1. Germline trimming cut 0 bases from V and 7 bases from J; bases unmatched to any gene: 8. The CDR3 consists of 16 residues. Per germline, CDR1 MNHNY and CDR2 SVGAGI (reference sequence). This chain's CDR3 is CASSYSAGTGPNEQFF. CDR3 nucleotide sequence: TGTGCCAGCAGTTACTCGGCCGGGACAGGCCCTAATGAGCAGTTCTTC.

The rearrangement links TRBV4-2 to TRBJ1-2; TRBD1 matches 7 bases. The germline V gene encodes CDR1 LGHNA and CDR2 YNFKEQ. V gave up 0 bases and J gave up 4 bases; unmatched junction bases: 5. The CDR3 contains 15 residues. The CDR3 nucleotides are TGTGCCAGCAGCCAAGATAGAGGGGGCCCCTATGGCTACACCTTC. Protein product: CASSQDRGGPYGYTF.

In this sample, this clonotype turned up many times. The V and J genes are TRBV29-1 and TRBJ1-2, with 9 bases matching TRBD1. This CDR3 has 14 residues. J lost 4 bases, V lost 3 bases, and 6 bases had no gene match. Germline values: CDR1 SQVTM, CDR2 ANQGSEA. The CDR3 DNA reads as TGCAGCGTTGACGGGACAGGGAGAGGCTATGGCTACACCTTC. Its translation is CSVDGTGRGYGYTF.

This clonotype showed up many times. The genes are TRBV30 and TRBJ2-1; D gene ambiguous. The germline V and J ends were trimmed by 4 bases and 7 bases, with 11 bases remaining between them. Germline V lookup: CDR1 GTSNPN, CDR2 SVGIG (reference sequence). The CDR3 is 12 amino acids. The CDR3 sequence: CAWNVGFNEQFF. CDR3 sequence (DNA): TGTGCCTGGAACGTGGGTTTTAATGAGCAGTTCTTC.

In its sample, this clonotype was seen many times. The V gene is TRBV9, the J gene TRBJ1-5; D is unresolved. The CDR3 covers 15 residues. Trimming removed 0 bases from V and 0 bases from J, with 7 bases in between. CDR1 is SGDLS, CDR2 YYNGEE, per germline. This chain's CDR3 is CASSVGDYSNQPQHF. CDR3 DNA: TGTGCCAGCAGCGTAGGAGATTATAGCAATCAGCCCCAGCATTTT.

The sample holds many counts of this clonotype. The rearrangement uses TRBV3-1 and TRBJ2-5; 12 bases map to TRBD2. The CDR3 is made up of 15 amino acids. Trimming removed 5 bases from V and 5 bases from J; junction bases left unmatched: 6. Germline CDR1 and CDR2: LGHDT and YNNKEL (reference sequence). The CDR3 is CASSNGLAGMETQYF. CDR3 nucleotide sequence: TGTGCCAGCAGCAACGGACTAGCGGGAATGGAGACCCAGTACTTC.

This clonotype was seen a handful of times. The V call is TRBV7-2, the J call TRBJ2-1, with 12 bases lining up with TRBD2. The germline V gene has CDR1 SGHTA and CDR2 FQGNSA. The CDR3 length is 16 residues. The junction had 9 bases not matched to a gene; V was cut back by 5 bases and J by 7 bases. This chain's CDR3 is CASSPRGTSGLNEQFF. The DNA of the CDR3 is TGTGCCAGCAGCCCCAGAGGGACTAGCGGGCTAAATGAGCAGTTCTTC.

There are many counts of this clonotype. The V call is TRBV7-9, the J call TRBJ2-2; the match to TRBD2 covers 14 bases. Germline loops: CDR1 SEHNR, CDR2 FQNEAQ (reference sequence). The CDR3 consists of 20 residues. Trimming took 3 bases from V and 4 from J; bases not matched to a gene: 13. This CDR3 reads CASSFARLAGGPVGTGELFF. The CDR3, as DNA: TGTGCCAGCAGCTTTGCCCGACTAGCGGGAGGGCCTGTGGGCACCGGGGAGCTGTTTTTT.